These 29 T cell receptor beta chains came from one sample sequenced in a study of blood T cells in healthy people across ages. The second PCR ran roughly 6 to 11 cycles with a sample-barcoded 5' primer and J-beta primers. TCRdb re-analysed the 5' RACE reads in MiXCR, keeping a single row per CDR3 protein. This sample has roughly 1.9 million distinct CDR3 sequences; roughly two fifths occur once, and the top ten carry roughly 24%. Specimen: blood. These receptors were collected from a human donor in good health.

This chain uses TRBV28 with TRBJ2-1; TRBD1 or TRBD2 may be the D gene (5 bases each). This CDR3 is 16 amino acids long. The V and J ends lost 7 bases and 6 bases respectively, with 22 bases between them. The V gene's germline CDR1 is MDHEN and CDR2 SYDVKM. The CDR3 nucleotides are TGTGCCAGCATCCTGGACTCTACCGGGACCCTCAATGAGCAGTTCTTC. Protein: CASILDSTGTLNEQFF.

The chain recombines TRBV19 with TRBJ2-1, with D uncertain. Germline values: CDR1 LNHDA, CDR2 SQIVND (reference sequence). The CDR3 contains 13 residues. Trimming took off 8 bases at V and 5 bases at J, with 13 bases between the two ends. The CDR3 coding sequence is TGTGCCAGTGCCTTGGGTATCGACAATGAGCAGTTCTTC. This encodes CASALGIDNEQFF. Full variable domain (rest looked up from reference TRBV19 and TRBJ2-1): DGGITQSPKYLFRKEGQNVTLSCEQNLNHDAMYWYRQDPGQGLRLIYYSQIVNDFQKGDIAEGYSVSREKKESFPLTVTSAQKNPTAFYLCASALGIDNEQFFGPGTRLTVL.

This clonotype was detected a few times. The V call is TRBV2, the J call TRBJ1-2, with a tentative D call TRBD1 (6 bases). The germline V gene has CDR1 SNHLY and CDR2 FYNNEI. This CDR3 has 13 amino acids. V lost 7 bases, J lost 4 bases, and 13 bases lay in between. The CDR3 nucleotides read TGTGCCAGCATTGGGGGCTTAGGCTATGGCTACACCTTC. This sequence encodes CASIGGLGYGYTF.

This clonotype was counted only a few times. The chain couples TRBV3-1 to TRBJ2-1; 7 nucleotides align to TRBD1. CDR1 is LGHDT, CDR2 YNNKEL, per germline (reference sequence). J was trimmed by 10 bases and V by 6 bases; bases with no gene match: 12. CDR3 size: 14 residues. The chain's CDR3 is CASRPPQGFGEQFF. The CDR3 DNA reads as TGTGCCAGCAGACCCCCACAGGGGTTCGGGGAGCAGTTCTTC.

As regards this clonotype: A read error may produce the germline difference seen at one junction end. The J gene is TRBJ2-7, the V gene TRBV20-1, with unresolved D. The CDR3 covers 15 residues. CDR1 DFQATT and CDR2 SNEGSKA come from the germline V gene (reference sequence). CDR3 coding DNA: TGCGGTGCTAGAGGTATTCCAGGTAAAACCTACGAGCAGTACTTC. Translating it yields CGARGIPGKTYEQYF.

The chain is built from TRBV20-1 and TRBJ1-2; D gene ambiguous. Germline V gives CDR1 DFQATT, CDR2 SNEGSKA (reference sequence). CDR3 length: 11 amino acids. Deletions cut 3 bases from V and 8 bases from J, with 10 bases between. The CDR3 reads CSASWAGGYTF. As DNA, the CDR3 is TGCAGTGCTAGTTGGGCGGGCGGCTACACCTTC.

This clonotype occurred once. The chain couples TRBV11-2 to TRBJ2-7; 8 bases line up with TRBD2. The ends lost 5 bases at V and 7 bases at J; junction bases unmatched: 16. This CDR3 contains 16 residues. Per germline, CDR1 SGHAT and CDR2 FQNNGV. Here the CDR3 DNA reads TGTGCCAGCAGCCTACGGCCAGCGGGGGCTACCAATGAGCAGTACTTC. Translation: CASSLRPAGATNEQYF.

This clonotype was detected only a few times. The CDR3 nucleotides read TGCAGTGCTCTTTTGACAGCGCCGGAATTTAACTATGGCTACACCTTC. Its translation: CSALLTAPEFNYGYTF. V usage is TRBV20-1 and J usage is TRBJ1-2; TRBD1 might be the D (5 bases). V was trimmed by 5 bases and J by 1 base, leaving 20 bases between them. CDR3 length: 16 amino acids. The germline V gene has CDR1 DFQATT and CDR2 SNEGSKA (reference sequence).

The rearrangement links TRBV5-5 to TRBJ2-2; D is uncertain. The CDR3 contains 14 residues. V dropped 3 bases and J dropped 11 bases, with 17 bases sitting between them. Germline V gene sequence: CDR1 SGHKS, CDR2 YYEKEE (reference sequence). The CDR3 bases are TGTGCCAGCAGCTGGCTAGACCGAGAAGGCGAGCTGTTTTTT. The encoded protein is CASSWLDREGELFF.

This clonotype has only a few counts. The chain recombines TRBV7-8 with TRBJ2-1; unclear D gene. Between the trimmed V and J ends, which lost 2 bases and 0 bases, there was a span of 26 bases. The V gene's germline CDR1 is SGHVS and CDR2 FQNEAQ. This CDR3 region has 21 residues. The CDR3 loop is CASSLLWAVSRSWNSYNEQFF. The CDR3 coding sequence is TGTGCCAGCAGCTTACTGTGGGCGGTTAGCCGCTCCTGGAACTCCTACAATGAGCAGTTCTTC. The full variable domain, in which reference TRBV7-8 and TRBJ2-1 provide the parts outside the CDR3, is GAGVSQSPRYKVAKRGQDVALRCDPISGHVSLFWYQQALGQGPEFLTYFQNEAQLDKSGLPSDRFFAERPEGSVSTLKIQRTQQEDSAVYLCASSLLWAVSRSWNSYNEQFFGPGTRLTVL.

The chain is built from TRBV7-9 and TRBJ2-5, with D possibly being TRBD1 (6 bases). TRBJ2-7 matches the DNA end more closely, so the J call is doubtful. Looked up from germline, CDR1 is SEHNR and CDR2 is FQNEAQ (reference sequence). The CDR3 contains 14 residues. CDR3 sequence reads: CASSFRGNQYEQYF. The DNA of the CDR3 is TGTGCCAGCAGCTTCAGGGGTAATCAGTACGAGCAGTACTTC.

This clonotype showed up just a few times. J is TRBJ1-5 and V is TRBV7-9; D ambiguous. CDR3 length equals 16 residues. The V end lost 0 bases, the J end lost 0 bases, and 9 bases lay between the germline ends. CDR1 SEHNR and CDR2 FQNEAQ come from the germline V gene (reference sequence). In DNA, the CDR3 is TGTGCCAGCAGCTTAGCTTCGCCAAGTAGCAATCAGCCCCAGCATTTT. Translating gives CASSLASPSSNQPQHF.

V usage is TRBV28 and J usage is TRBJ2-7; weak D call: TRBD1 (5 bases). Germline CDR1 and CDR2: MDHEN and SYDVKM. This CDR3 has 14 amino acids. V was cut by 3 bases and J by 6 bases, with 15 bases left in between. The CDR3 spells CASSFTRATAEQYF. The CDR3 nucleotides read TGTGCCAGCAGTTTCACCAGGGCAACCGCCGAGCAGTACTTC. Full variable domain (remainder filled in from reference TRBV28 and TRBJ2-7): DVKVTQSSRYLVKRTGEKVFLECVQDMDHENMFWYRQDPGLGLRLIYFSYDVKMKEKGDIPEGYSVSREKKERFSLILESASTNQTSMYLCASSFTRATAEQYFGPGTRLTVT.

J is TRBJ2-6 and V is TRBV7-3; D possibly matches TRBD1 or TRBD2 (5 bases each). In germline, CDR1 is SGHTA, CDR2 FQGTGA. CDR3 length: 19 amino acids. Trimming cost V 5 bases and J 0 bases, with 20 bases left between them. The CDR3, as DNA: TGTGCCAGCAGCCCCACGCGGTGGGACCACCACTCTGGGGCCAACGTCCTGACTTTC. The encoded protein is CASSPTRWDHHSGANVLTF.

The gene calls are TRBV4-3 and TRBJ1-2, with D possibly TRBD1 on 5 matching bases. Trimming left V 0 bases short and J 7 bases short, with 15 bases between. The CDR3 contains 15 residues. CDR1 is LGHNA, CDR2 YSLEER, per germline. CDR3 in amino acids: CASSQEGVPGRGYTF. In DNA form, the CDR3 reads TGCGCCAGCAGCCAAGAGGGGGTTCCCGGTCGTGGCTACACCTTC.

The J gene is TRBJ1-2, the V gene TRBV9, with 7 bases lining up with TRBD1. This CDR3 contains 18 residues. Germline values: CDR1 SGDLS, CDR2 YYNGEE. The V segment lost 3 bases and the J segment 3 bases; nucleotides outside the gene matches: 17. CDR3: CASSDDQDFQGEDYGYTF. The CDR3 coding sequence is TGTGCCAGCAGCGACGACCAGGATTTTCAGGGGGAGGACTATGGCTACACCTTC. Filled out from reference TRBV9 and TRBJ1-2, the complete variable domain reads DSGVTQTPKHLITATGQRVTLRCSPRSGDLSVYWYQQSLDQGLQFLIQYYNGEERAKGNILERFSAQQFPDLHSELNLSSLELGDSALYFCASSDDQDFQGEDYGYTFGSGTRLTVV.

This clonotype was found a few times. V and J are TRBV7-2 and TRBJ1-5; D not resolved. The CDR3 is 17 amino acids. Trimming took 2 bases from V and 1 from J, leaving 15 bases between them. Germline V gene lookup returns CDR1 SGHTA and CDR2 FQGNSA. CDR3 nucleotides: TGTGCCAGCAGCTTACGGGCCGCGATCGGGAGCAATCAGCCCCAGCATTTT. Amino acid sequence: CASSLRAAIGSNQPQHF.

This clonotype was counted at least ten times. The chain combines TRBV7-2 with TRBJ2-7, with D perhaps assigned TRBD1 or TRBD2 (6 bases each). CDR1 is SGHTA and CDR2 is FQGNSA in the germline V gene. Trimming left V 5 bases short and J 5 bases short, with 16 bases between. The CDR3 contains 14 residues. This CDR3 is CASSPGGSFHEQYF. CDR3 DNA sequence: TGTGCCAGCAGCCCCGGGGGCTCTTTCCACGAGCAGTACTTC.

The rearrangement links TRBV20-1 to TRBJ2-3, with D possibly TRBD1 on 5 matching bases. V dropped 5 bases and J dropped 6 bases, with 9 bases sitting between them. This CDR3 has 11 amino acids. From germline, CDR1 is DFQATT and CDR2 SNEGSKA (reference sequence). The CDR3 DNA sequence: TGCAGTGCTCTTCAGGGTGATACGCAGTATTTT. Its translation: CSALQGDTQYF.

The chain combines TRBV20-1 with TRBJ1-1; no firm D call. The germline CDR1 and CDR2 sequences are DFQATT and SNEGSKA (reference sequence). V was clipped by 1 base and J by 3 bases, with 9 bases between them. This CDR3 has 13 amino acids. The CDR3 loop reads CSARGPVYTEAFF. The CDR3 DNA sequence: TGCAGTGCTAGAGGGCCGGTTTACACTGAAGCTTTCTTT.

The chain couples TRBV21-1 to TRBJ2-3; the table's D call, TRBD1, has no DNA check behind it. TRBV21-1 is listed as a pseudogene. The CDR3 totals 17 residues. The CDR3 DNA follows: TGTGCCAGCAGCACTTGGGTTGGGGCGGGGGTCACAGATACGCAGTATTTT. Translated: CASSTWVGAGVTDTQYF.

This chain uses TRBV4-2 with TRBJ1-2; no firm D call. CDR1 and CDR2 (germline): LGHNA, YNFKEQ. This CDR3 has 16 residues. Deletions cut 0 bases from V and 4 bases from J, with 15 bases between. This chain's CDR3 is CASSQDLRVGSYGYTF. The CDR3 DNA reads TGTGCCAGCAGCCAAGATCTTAGGGTCGGAAGCTATGGCTACACCTTC.

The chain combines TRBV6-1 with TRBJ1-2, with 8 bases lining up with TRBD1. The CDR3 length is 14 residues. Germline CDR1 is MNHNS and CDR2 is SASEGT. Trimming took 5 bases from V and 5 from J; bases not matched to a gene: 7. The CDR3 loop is CASSKDRVVYGYTF. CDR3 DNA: TGTGCCAGCAGTAAGGACAGGGTTGTTTATGGCTACACCTTC.

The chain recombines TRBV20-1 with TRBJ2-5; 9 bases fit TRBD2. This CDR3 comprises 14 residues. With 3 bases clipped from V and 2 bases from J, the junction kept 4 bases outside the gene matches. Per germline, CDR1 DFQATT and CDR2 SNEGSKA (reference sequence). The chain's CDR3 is CSARRAGGQETQYF. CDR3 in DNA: TGCAGTGCTAGGCGGGCGGGGGGGCAAGAGACCCAGTACTTC.

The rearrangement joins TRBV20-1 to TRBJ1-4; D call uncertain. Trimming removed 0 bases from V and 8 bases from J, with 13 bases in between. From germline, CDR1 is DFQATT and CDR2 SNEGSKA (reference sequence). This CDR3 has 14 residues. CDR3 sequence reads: CSARDQPEREKLFF. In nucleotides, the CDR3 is TGCAGTGCTAGAGATCAGCCCGAACGGGAAAAACTGTTTTTT.

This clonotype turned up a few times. The CDR3 here is CASSQRTSGGWNEQFF. DNA for the CDR3: TGTGCCAGCAGTCAACGTACTAGCGGGGGTTGGAATGAGCAGTTCTTC. The chain has TRBV6-5 and TRBJ2-1; 11 bases match TRBD2. This CDR3 is 16 amino acids long. Looked up from germline, CDR1 is MNHEY and CDR2 is SVGAGI. The V gene end was trimmed by 5 bases and the J gene end by 7 bases; junction bases not matched to a gene: 10.

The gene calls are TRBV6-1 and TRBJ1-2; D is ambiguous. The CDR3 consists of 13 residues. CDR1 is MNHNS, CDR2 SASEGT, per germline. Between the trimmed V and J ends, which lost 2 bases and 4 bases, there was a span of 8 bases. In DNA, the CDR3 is TGTGCCAGCAGTGAAAGGACTCTCTATGGCTACACCTTC. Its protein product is CASSERTLYGYTF.

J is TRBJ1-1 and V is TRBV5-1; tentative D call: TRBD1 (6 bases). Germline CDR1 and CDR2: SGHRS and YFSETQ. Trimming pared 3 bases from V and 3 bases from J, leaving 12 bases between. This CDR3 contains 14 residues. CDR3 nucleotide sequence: TGCGCCAGCAGCTCCACAGGGATGGACACTGAAGCTTTCTTT. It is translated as CASSSTGMDTEAFF.

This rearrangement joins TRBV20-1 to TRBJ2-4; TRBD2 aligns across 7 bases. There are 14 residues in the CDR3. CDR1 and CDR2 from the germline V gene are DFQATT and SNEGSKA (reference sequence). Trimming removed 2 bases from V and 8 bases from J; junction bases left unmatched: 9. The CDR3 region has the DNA TGCAGTGCTAGACATGGAGCGGGGTCGCACATTCAGTACTTC. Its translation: CSARHGAGSHIQYF.